What follows are 3 T cell receptor beta chains derived from one specimen sequenced in a study of a mutant IDH1 vaccine in newly diagnosed glioma. Antigens of these TCRs are unknown. The time point was: week 11, during vaccination. One vaccine dose held 300 ug of mutant IDH1 20-mer peptide and came with topical imiquimod. Data came from immunoSEQ multiplex PCR; TCRdb stores just in-frame clones and leaves some out. The data hold some 120,000 clones, with roughly 78% observed a single time. The sequencing used PBMCs, collected from a glioma patient whose treatment included an IDH1 peptide vaccine. These receptor sequences come from a man aged 35 to 55 with glioma.

The chain joins TRBV5-1 to TRBJ2-5; D call uncertain. Germline values: CDR1 SGHRS, CDR2 YFSETQ. The CDR3 has 14 amino acids. Trimming removed 0 bases at V and 5 bases at J, with 11 bases between. Here the CDR3 reads CASSLAALEETQYF. CDR3 DNA: TGCGCCAGCAGCTTGGCAGCTCTGGAGGAGACCCAGTACTTC.

This clone was seen many times. The V and J genes are TRBV30 and TRBJ1-2, with D possibly being TRBD1 (5 bases). The ends were cut back, 2 bases at V and 2 bases at J, with 12 bases in the middle. The germline gives CDR1 GTSNPN, CDR2 SVGIG (reference sequence). The CDR3 spans 14 residues. The CDR3 is CAWSLSGANYGYTF. The CDR3 DNA reads TGTGCCTGGAGTCTCTCCGGGGCCAACTATGGCTACACCTTC.

V gene TRBV2 combines with J gene TRBJ2-5; 13 bases are a match to TRBD2. From germline, CDR1 is SNHLY and CDR2 FYNNEI. V shed 11 bases and J 2 bases; nucleotides not matched to a gene: 20. The CDR3 length is 19 residues. The CDR3 region is CAGSRTSGRTFVGQETQYF. The CDR3 region has the DNA TGTGCCGGATCCCGGACTAGCGGGAGAACCTTCGTGGGGCAAGAGACCCAGTACTTC. The full variable domain, its missing parts supplied by reference TRBV2 and TRBJ2-5, is EPEVTQTPSHQVTQMGQEVILRCVPISNHLYFYWYRQILGQKVEFLVSFYNNEISEKSEIFDDQFSVERPDGSNFTLKIRSTKLEDSAMYFCAGSRTSGRTFVGQETQYFGPGTRLLVL.